These 20 T cell receptor beta chains came from one sample sequenced in a study of cytomegalovirus exposure and HLA in healthy donors. 13 Jbeta primers and 60 Vbeta primers were used for the PCR. Method: immunoSEQ multiplex PCR; TCRdb's copy keeps in-frame clones and lacks some. The sample contains some 140,000 clones, approximately 80% of which appear only once. The source material was PBMCs. The receptors derive from a man between 25 and 39 years old in good health and CMV-seropositive.

The chain recombines TRBV12-2 with TRBJ2-7; the table's D call, TRBD2, has no DNA check behind it. TRBV12-2 is noted as a pseudogene. This CDR3 has 16 residues. The CDR3 coding sequence is TGTGCAAGTCGCTTAGAGGGGGGGAACGGGTATTACGAGCAGTACTTC. Its protein product is CASRLEGGNGYYEQYF.

The genes are TRBV6-5 and TRBJ2-1; a possible D gene is TRBD2 (5 bases). This CDR3 has 15 amino acids. CDR1 MNHEY and CDR2 SVGAGI come from the germline V gene. Deletions cut 6 bases from V and 8 bases from J, with 20 bases between. CDR3 nucleotides: TGTGCCAGCAGCCAACCGGGATCCTCCGATGATGAGCAGTTCTTC. Its translation is CASSQPGSSDDEQFF.

The V and J genes are TRBV7-8 and TRBJ2-1; no reliable D call. This CDR3 comprises 16 residues. The V end was cut by 3 bases, the J end by 5 bases, with 17 bases between. Germline values: CDR1 SGHVS, CDR2 FQNEAQ. CDR3 in DNA: TGTGCCAGCAGCTTTCCCCCCCGGTACTCAAACAATGAGCAGTTCTTC. This gives the protein CASSFPPRYSNNEQFF.

The rearrangement links TRBV4-2 to TRBJ2-3, with 10 positions matching TRBD2. The V gene's germline CDR1 is LGHNA and CDR2 YNFKEQ. J gave up 2 bases and V 0 bases, and 5 bases lay outside the gene matches. This CDR3 region has 17 residues. In DNA form, the CDR3 reads TGTGCCAGCAGCCAAGATGTCGGGACTAGCGACACAGATACGCAGTATTTT. Translated: CASSQDVGTSDTDTQYF.

The J gene is TRBJ2-7, the V gene TRBV19; a weak D match, TRBD2 (6 bases). Germline values: CDR1 LNHDA, CDR2 SQIVND (reference sequence). The CDR3 has 15 residues. Trimming pared 3 bases from V and 1 base from J, leaving 13 bases between. CDR3 coding DNA: TGTGCCAGTAGTATTCTAGCGAGCCTTTCCTACGAGCAGTACTTC. Translated, it gives CASSILASLSYEQYF.

This chain joins TRBV28 and TRBJ2-3; TRBD2 aligns across 7 bases. The germline CDR1 and CDR2 sequences are MDHEN and SYDVKM. Germline trimming cut 6 bases from V and 4 bases from J; bases unmatched to any gene: 13. The CDR3 runs to 16 residues. CDR3 amino acids: CASRNRERAGADTQYF. CDR3 coding DNA: TGTGCCAGCAGAAACCGAGAGCGGGCGGGGGCAGATACGCAGTATTTT.

The CDR3 protein is CASSQGISDRAFTQYF. In DNA, the CDR3 is TGTGCCAGCAGCCAAGGCATCAGTGACAGGGCCTTTACGCAGTATTTT. This sequence joins TRBV4-2 and TRBJ2-3, with 7 bases lining up with TRBD1. The length of the CDR3 is 16 residues. Per the germline V gene, CDR1 is LGHNA and CDR2 is YNFKEQ. V was pared by 1 base and J by 8 bases, with 12 bases of the junction left unmatched.

The gene calls are TRBV7-2 and TRBJ2-5; the D gene is possibly TRBD2 (5 bases). Per germline, CDR1 SGHTA and CDR2 FQGNSA. This CDR3 contains 13 residues. Trimming removed 2 bases from V and 4 bases from J, with 8 bases in between. The CDR3 reads CASSLMAGETQYF. The CDR3 DNA reads TGTGCCAGCAGCTTAATGGCGGGAGAGACCCAGTACTTC.

This sequence joins TRBV4-2 and TRBJ1-2, with D possibly TRBD1 on 6 matching bases. The V gene lost 1 base and the J gene lost 2 bases, with 11 bases spanning the gap. The CDR3 runs to 15 residues. The germline V gene has CDR1 LGHNA and CDR2 YNFKEQ. CDR3 protein: CASSQGGRGNYGYTF. As DNA, the CDR3 is TGTGCCAGCAGCCAAGGCGGTAGGGGGAACTATGGCTACACCTTC.

The chain has TRBV10-3 and TRBJ1-1, with TRBD1 matching over 8 bases. V dropped 7 bases and J dropped 1; count of bases not matched to a gene: 5. CDR1 and CDR2 from the germline V gene are ENHRY and SYGVKD. CDR3 length: 14 residues. CDR3 coding DNA: TGTGCCATCAATCAGGGGGCTTCGAACACTGAAGCTTTCTTT. Its protein product is CAINQGASNTEAFF.

This chain links TRBV11-2 with TRBJ2-7; no reliable D call. The CDR3 length is 12 residues. Deletions cut 4 bases from V and 7 bases from J, with 11 bases between. Germline lookup yields CDR1 SGHAT and CDR2 FQNNGV. This CDR3 reads CASSSTGLEQYF. The CDR3 bases are TGTGCCAGCAGCTCGACGGGTTTGGAGCAGTACTTC.

The V gene is TRBV29-1, the J gene TRBJ1-4; D is perhaps TRBD1 (5 bases). Germline values: CDR1 SQVTM, CDR2 ANQGSEA. V was shortened by 5 bases and J by 2 bases, with 9 bases between the two germline ends. The CDR3 is 13 amino acids. In DNA form, the CDR3 reads TGCAGCGTTCGGTCAGGGACTAATGAAAAACTGTTTTTT. Amino acids: CSVRSGTNEKLFF.

The chain links TRBV10-3 to TRBJ2-4; 8 positions agree with TRBD1. The V gene end was trimmed by 6 bases and the J gene end by 2 bases; junction bases not matched to a gene: 6. The CDR3 contains 15 residues. The V gene's germline CDR1 is ENHRY and CDR2 SYGVKD. This CDR3 reads CAISPQGESKNIQYF. The DNA of the CDR3 is TGTGCCATCAGCCCACAGGGGGAGTCCAAAAACATTCAGTACTTC.

Regarding this clone: At the DNA level, this CDR3 is encoded by other sequences in the same sample as well. This rearrangement joins TRBV28 to TRBJ1-2; D unclear. This CDR3 is built from 12 residues. V gave up 3 bases and J gave up 5 bases, with 7 bases separating them. Germline values: CDR1 MDHEN, CDR2 SYDVKM. DNA for the CDR3: TGTGCCAGCAGTTTCTCGAGATATGGCTACACCTTC. This gives the protein CASSFSRYGYTF.

The V and J genes are TRBV5-1 and TRBJ1-3, with D possibly matching TRBD1 (5 bases). This CDR3 has 16 residues. Germline V gene lookup returns CDR1 SGHRS and CDR2 YFSETQ. Trimming cost V 4 bases and J 0 bases, with 14 bases left between them. The CDR3 DNA is TGCGCCAGCAGCCGGGACTTAACAGACTCTGGAAACACCATATATTTT. It is translated as CASSRDLTDSGNTIYF.

This clone was counted between two and nine times. This chain uses TRBV5-8 with TRBJ1-5; D call uncertain. This CDR3 region has 14 residues. The germline V gene has CDR1 SGHTS and CDR2 YDEGEE. With 4 bases removed from V and 1 base from J, the gap between germline ends came to 9 bases. The CDR3 loop reads CASSPVESNQPQHF. The CDR3 DNA reads as TGTGCCAGCAGCCCGGTGGAGAGCAATCAGCCCCAGCATTTT.

This clone was picked up one time. The chain combines TRBV7-8 with TRBJ1-5; possible D gene TRBD1, 5 bases. CDR3 length equals 14 residues. V was shortened by 3 bases and J by 0 bases, with 6 bases between the two germline ends. Germline V gene lookup returns CDR1 SGHVS and CDR2 FQNEAQ. The CDR3 nucleotides are TGTGCCAGCAGCTTTGACAGTAGCAATCAGCCCCAGCATTTT. Its protein is CASSFDSSNQPQHF.

V gene TRBV6-1 combines with J gene TRBJ1-1; D is perhaps TRBD1 (6 bases). With 4 bases removed from V and 2 bases from J, the gap between germline ends came to 17 bases. Germline V gives CDR1 MNHNS, CDR2 SASEGT. The CDR3 spans 16 residues. The CDR3 coding sequence is TGTGCCAGCAGTGGACAAGCTAGGGGGGGAAACACTGAAGCTTTCTTT. It yields the protein CASSGQARGGNTEAFF.

J is TRBJ2-7 and V is TRBV28; 7 bases align to TRBD2. Per the germline V gene, CDR1 is MDHEN and CDR2 is SYDVKM. The ends lost 5 bases at V and 3 bases at J; junction bases unmatched: 10. The CDR3 is 15 amino acids. The DNA for the CDR3 is TGTGCCAGCAGTCAGCAGGGAGGGTTGGTCTACGAGCAGTACTTC. It codes for CASSQQGGLVYEQYF.

This clone appeared once. The CDR3 nucleotides read TGCGCCAGCAGCTTGGCCTGGGGAGGCGATGAGCAGTTCTTC. It codes for CASSLAWGGDEQFF. The rearrangement uses TRBV5-1 and TRBJ2-1, with D possibly matching TRBD2 (6 bases). CDR1 is SGHRS and CDR2 is YFSETQ in the germline V gene. The length of the CDR3 is 14 residues. Trimming removed 0 bases from V and 8 bases from J, with 12 bases in between.